What follows describes a single T cell receptor (beta chain). Its antigen remains unidentified. Per-base qualities were not stored, and no clone one base away is much larger. This specimen comes from a study of cytomegalovirus exposure and HLA in healthy donors (dated by TCRdb to 2015 to 2018). Background for the entire study: According to an earlier analysis of around 600 of the donors, 150 million to 200 million T cells yielded some 110 million unique TCR beta sequences and 250 to 350 Gb of sequence data. Donor age, sex, ethnicity and CMV serostatus were compiled together with the repertoire data. An earlier analysis of some 500 of the donors used high-throughput TCR beta sequencing to judge whether each TCR beta V gene segment behaved as functional or pseudogenic. An early release that covered about 600 HLA-typed donors contained approximately 290 gigabases of sequencing data and 65 million to 100 million unique TCR sequences. The study used immunosequencing to profile the T cell repertoires of approximately 650 subjects and linked those repertoires to cytomegalovirus serostatus. Rather than using new phenotypic data, the later analysis identified candidate immune exposures from TCR beta sequences and from how often those sequences occurred across donors. Four to six DR-DQ haplotypes were handled as single units for association and clustering, since linkage in the cohort was strong. Typing coverage varied by locus: roughly 620-640 donors for A, B, C, DRB1 and DQB1; roughly 520 for DQA1; over 600 for DPA1; more than 450 for DPB1. A later genetic analysis took genome-wide SNP genotypes for about 65% of the 666 donors and used that subset as a discovery cohort. The study combined high-throughput TCR immunosequencing, statistical association of individual TCRs with disease status, and machine learning to predict cytomegalovirus infection status. Of the 398 genotyped donors, approximately 83% fell in the genetic ancestry cluster associated with self-reported Caucasian donors. A separate validation cohort of roughly 130 different subjects was used in addition to the 666-subject first cohort. All discovery cohort repertoires had been generated on a single sequencing platform. On average, about 240,000 unique TCR beta nucleotide sequences were sequenced per donor among 350 to 400 genotyped donors of the cohort, with around 19% of those sequences being non-productive. The study was designed to test whether signatures of past pathogen exposure could be identified by cataloging public T cell receptors. HLA typing included class I and class II loci at four-digit resolution. A later analysis re-examined previously published TCR beta repertoires from over 500 donors and added high-resolution HLA genotyping to investigate patterns of TCR occurrence.

Library creation used the immunoSEQ multiplex PCR assay. The multiplex PCR relied on a mix of 60 forward primers for TCR Vbeta segments and 13 reverse primers for TCR Jbeta segments. The CDR3 region of rearranged TCR beta genes was amplified from genomic DNA with a multiplex PCR assay. On the Illumina HiSeq System, the amplified TCR beta libraries were sequenced as 87-base-pair reads. For the original study's pipeline: In a later analysis, roughly 80 million unique TCR beta chains were counted across the roughly 700 repertoires, and around 10 million of these chains were shared by at least two donors. Raw reads were error-corrected and collapsed into unique sequences with a nearest-neighbor algorithm that merged closely related sequences to remove PCR and sequencing errors. V, D and J gene segments were assigned by aligning CDR3 sequences to IMGT reference sequences. For a sequence to be retained, a match of at least six nucleotides was required to both a V gene segment and a J gene segment. A rearrangement counted as productive if the CDR3 had no stop codons and remained in frame with V and J, and every other rearrangement counted as non-productive. Following IMGT convention, CDR3 was defined as the stretch from the second conserved V-encoded cysteine to the conserved J-encoded phenylalanine. Sequences without an unambiguous match to a single V gene segment were excluded from the earlier analysis of several hundred of the donors. An earlier analysis of a few hundred of the donors called V segments functional above 56.7% productive rearrangements and segregating when the between-donor standard deviation exceeded 5%. A statistical classification framework was developed to diagnose cytomegalovirus status using the catalog of TCR beta chain sequences. A later analysis assigned V and J genes by comparing TCR nucleotide sequences with IMGT/GENE-DB human TR gene sequences. A later analysis assigned CDR3 sequences and most-parsimonious VDJ recombination scenarios with the TCRdist pipeline. In a later analysis, every TCR beta chain was defined by the combination of its CDR3 amino acid sequence and its V-gene family, and reads without a unique V-gene family were dropped. In a later analysis, 450 to 600 highly shared, low-generation-probability nucleotide sequences were removed to address suspected cross-contamination and a sequencing artifact. In a later analysis, a clonal expansion index for each public chain was calculated from normalized within-repertoire ranks of inferred template counts. A later analysis computed generation probabilities with a VDJ recombination model fitted to out-of-frame rearrangements, and checked the results against IGoR. Hypergeometric tests were used in a later analysis to score TCR-TCR, TCR-HLA and TCR-CMV co-occurrence, with a repertoire-size bias correction applied to the TCR pairs. In a later analysis, false discovery rates were estimated by permuting HLA or CMV assignments 20 times. In a later analysis, co-occurring TCRs were grouped using DBSCAN, and TCRdist sequence similarity was added for clustering within HLA-allele-positive subsets. Co-occurrence clustering excluded repertoires with fewer than 30,000 or more than 120,000 public chains, plus five with anomalous nucleotide sharing. TCRdb provides this immuneACCESS table in a form limited to in-frame rearrangements. Some clones are lacking; in checked studies, under half of them reflect an unresolved V gene, and why the rest are absent is not known. V and J calls and clone size are given by that table; D and trimming were obtained from the DNA. Across this sample there are about 200,000 clones, with roughly four fifths seen only once. The ten most abundant clones make up less than 3% of the sample.

Paper-wide results and their limitations: In an earlier analysis of roughly 500 of the donors, most TCR beta V segments appeared in productive rearrangements about 90% or about 30% of the time, broadly matching IMGT annotations. The study gave a list of under 200 TCR beta chains associated with cytomegalovirus. Because HLA typing was missing for some donors at each locus, association tests included only the typed subset. A later analysis reported that several top co-occurrence clusters appeared linked to parvovirus B19, influenza, CMV and Epstein-Barr virus. The only immune exposure information available for the cohort was CMV serostatus. The earlier analysis of approximately 590 of the donors excluded approximately 15 rarely observed V segments, including chromosome 9 orphons, because counts were too low. In both the original and validation cohorts, the classifier was reported to diagnose cytomegalovirus status with high specificity and sensitivity. In a later analysis, HLA-associated TCR beta chains showed more clonal expansion and lower generation probabilities than non-associated chains that were equally common. Correlated functional status among segregating V segments might be attributable to linkage disequilibrium, but an unknown experimental factor could not be ruled out. Three of the identified cytomegalovirus-associated TCR beta chains were confirmed in vitro to be specific for cytomegalovirus antigens. Roughly uniform sequencing depth across donors was assumed in presence/absence analyses, although this assumption may not hold. The sequencing pipeline was judged likely to have produced a cluster of highly shared sequence variants as a technical artifact. A later analysis associated 17,000 or so TCR beta sequences with specific HLA alleles at a false discovery rate of 0.05. V-gene and J-gene trimming of TCR beta chains was associated with a missense DCLRE1C variant in a later genetic analysis, and the association was replicated in an independent cohort. When HLA alleles, especially DR and DQ, strongly co-occurred, attributing TCR associations to individual alleles was difficult. This cohort had only TCR beta chains sequenced, and the lack of alpha or paired-chain data limited which features could be detected. A later analysis found that most CMV-associated TCR beta chains appeared HLA-restricted, with HLA associations seemingly driven largely by CMV exposure. In a later genetic analysis, fewer N-insertions in productive TCRs were reported among donors in an Asian-associated ancestry cluster than the approximately 710-donor mean. While some public TCRs were present in many individuals, most TCR sequences turned up only very rarely across donors. A later analysis found that TCR association rates varied across HLA loci, with DRB1 alleles showing the most associated TCRs and HLA-C alleles the fewest. The authors suggested that the approach could potentially be generalized to other disease states and immunological phenotypes. A further reported finding was that TCR beta sequences accurately predicted the HLA-A and HLA-B alleles for most subjects in the first cohort.

The cohort was made up of approximately 670 healthy bone marrow donors. At the time of sampling, all cohort members were nominally healthy, though unrecorded immune exposures were likely present. The donor tested CMV seronegative, placing the donor among the 300 to 450 seronegative members of the cohort. Each donor provided a peripheral blood sample, and peripheral blood mononuclear cells were used for TCR beta sequencing. Genomic DNA was extracted from the blood cell samples with the Qiagen DNeasy Blood Extraction Kit. The receptor's source is a middle-aged woman in good health and CMV-seronegative. Specimen: PBMCs.

CDR3 reads: CASSFRTGAALEAFF. The DNA sequence follows: TGTGCCAGCAGCTTTAGGACAGGGGCCGCTCTCGAAGCTTTCTTT. Recombination linked TRBV5-4 to TRBJ1-1, and 9 junctional nucleotides match TRBD1. As encoded in the germline V gene (reference sequence), CDR1 is SGHNT while CDR2 is YYREEE. For this chain, trimming is 2 bases at the V end and 8 bases at the J end, and the number of junction bases without a gene match is 10. CDR3 length: 15 amino acids, cysteine to phenylalanine. Only the CDR3 DNA stays, 45 bases, in frame from base 1.